The T cell receptor (beta chain) under discussion was sequenced for a study of T-cell memory formation after mild COVID-19. In its sample, this clonotype was seen a few times. One entry per CDR3 protein, called by TCRdb with MiXCR from the 5' RACE reads. The table records 45,000 to 55,000 distinct CDR3 sequences, about 7.3% of them present only once. The germline gives CDR1 SGHRS, CDR2 YFSETQ. The CDR3 is 14 residues long. Between the trimmed V and J ends, which lost 4 bases and 5 bases, there was a span of 13 bases. The chain combines TRBV5-1 with TRBJ2-1; unclear D gene. This TCR was recovered from a man younger than 35 who had mild COVID-19 (a few samples of this study predate the infection). Cell type and time point are not known. Source material: PBMCs or a T cell subset sorted from them (not recorded which). This CDR3 reads CASSPSGLNNEQFF. CDR3 bases: TGCGCCAGCAGCCCCTCGGGCCTTAACAATGAGCAGTTCTTC.